Detailed here is one T cell receptor beta chain. This clone was counted a single time. Its antigen is still unknown. The record has no base qualities; no much larger clone is one base away. Another Seattle source contributed samples from volunteer blood donors who had recovered from COVID-19. Whole blood was collected in K2EDTA tubes by collaborating institutions according to the institutions' own protocols. Collaborator samples were shipped for TCRbeta analysis as frozen whole blood, isolated PBMCs, or DNA extracted from either sample type. This sample is part of a study of blood T cell repertoires in COVID-19 (dated by TCRdb to the early 2020s). Turning to the overall study: Samples from collaborators originated in the United States, Italy and Spain and spanned both the acute and convalescent phases of COVID-19. The prospective study material was composed of cDNA or gDNA derived from T cells, B-cell-depleted T cells, or PBMCs. Deeply sampled blood TCRbeta repertoires from subjects exposed to, actively infected with, or recovered from COVID-19 were included in the dataset. The repertoires were released in a freely available public database intended as a resource for research on the immune response to SARS-CoV-2. Samples came from the ongoing ImmuneRACE study (first 160 participants) plus 1,254 subjects from 6 global collaborators. The sample metadata nearly always contained a de-identified subject ID, COVID-19 status, age in years and sex. Where HLA class I and class II types were available, the types were taken from metadata supplied by the sample provider, not from assay-based typing.

The immunoSEQ Assay, a bias-controlled multiplex PCR, was used to amplify TCRbeta CDR3 regions from genomic DNA. The study's processing was this. Nucleated cell counts per sample were estimated from amplification of reference gene primers within the assay. To quantify the absolute abundance of each unique TCRbeta CDR3 rearrangement, sequence reads were collapsed and filtered. For each sample, productive Simpson clonality was calculated as the square root of Simpson's diversity index over productive rearrangements. Held by TCRdb, this immuneACCESS table contains in-frame sequences only and omits some clones. Under half of the omission traces to an unresolved V gene where checked; the cause of the rest is unknown. V, J and clone size reflect that table, while D and trimming were determined from the DNA. This sample lists a few hundred thousand clones; around 88% were detected once. Together, the top ten hold roughly 2.1% of the sample.

General study outcomes and caveats: The amount of clinical and demographic metadata varied by source and participant and was provided uncurated.

Based on the germline V gene, the CDR1 and CDR2 sequences are LGHNA and YNFKEQ. Trimming takes 0 bases from V and 2 bases from J, and the germline ends sit 10 bases apart. Including cysteine and phenylalanine, the CDR3 has 16 amino acids. CDR3 DNA is the only sequence kept; it has 48 bases, read in frame from the first base. The source material was peripheral blood. The chain links TRBV4-2 with TRBJ2-2, and perhaps TRBD1 as D gene, on 5 matching bases. This clonotype originated in a young woman who had recovered from COVID-19. The DNA sequence is as follows: TGTGCCAGCAGCCAAGAAATGACAGCTAACACCGGGGAGCTGTTTTTT. Its protein product is CASSQEMTANTGELFF.